This T cell receptor beta chain was retrieved from a study of T cells in Graves' hyperthyroidism and ophthalmopathy. Study outcomes and limitations: Ophthalmopathy and stable hyperthyroidism were told apart by a 13 V-J model. Among clonotypes expanded in thyroid above 0.001, most were also found in blood.

V was clipped by 5 bases and J by 8 bases; unmatched bases: 5. CDR3 length: 13 amino acids. From germline, CDR1 is SGHTA and CDR2 FQGNSA. Regarding this clonotype: The antigen is undetermined.

Exclusion of a patient resulted from uncontrolled infection, other autoimmune disease, pregnancy or lactation. Orbital computed tomography, thyroid ultrasound, serum thyroxine and TRAb, and clinical symptoms together informed the diagnoses. Amplification yielded TCR beta CDR3 regions, with RNA transcripts as the source. The HTBI primer set drove a first-round RT-PCR of the TCR CDR3. TCRdb fed the multiplex PCR reads into MiXCR, producing one record per CDR3 protein. The sample consists of some 270,000 distinct CDR3 sequences, roughly 13% of them appearing once. This sequence was found in a middle-aged woman with Graves' hyperthyroidism. The rearrangement uses TRBV7-2 and TRBJ1-2, with TRBD1 identical over 10 bases. The material sequenced was blood. CDR3 DNA sequence: TGTGCCAGCAGCCGACAGGGGGCTGGCGGCTACACCTTC. Translation: CASSRQGAGGYTF.